The clone carrying this T cell receptor beta chain has a count of ten or more. Its antigen is still unknown. The PCR template was genomic DNA. A primer set of 30 forward and 13 reverse primers amplified the CDR3. One entry per CDR3 protein results from TCRdb running MiXCR on the multiplex PCR reads. Found here are fewer than 350,000 distinct CDR3 sequences, around 50% of them singletons; the top ten hold roughly 13%. The entry originates in a study of type 1 and type 2 diabetes patients. About the study: Participants included type 1 and type 2 diabetes patients plus nondiabetic controls. Study-level points and caveats: Type 1 diabetes repertoires were significantly less diverse than type 2 diabetes ones. Type 2 diabetes patients had few highly-expanded CD4+ clones, median one.

Roughly 10 milliliters of peripheral blood were drawn from each donor. This receptor was obtained from a man between 18 and 29 years old with type 2 diabetes. Sequencing was done on a sample of peripheral blood mononuclear cells (PBMCs).

CDR3 residues: CASNPSVRTEAFF. The CDR3 DNA reads as TGTGCCAGCAACCCATCCGTTAGGACTGAAGCTTTCTTT. The genes are TRBV6-6 and TRBJ1-1, with D uncertain. Trimming pared 7 bases from V and 5 bases from J, leaving 14 bases between. This CDR3 contains 13 residues. Germline CDR1 reads MNHNY; CDR2 reads SVGAGI (reference sequence).